This T cell receptor beta chain was captured in a study of blood T cell repertoires in COVID-19 (dated by TCRdb to the early 2020s). For context, the study as a whole: Samples from collaborators originated in the United States, Italy and Spain and spanned both the acute and convalescent phases of COVID-19. The prospective study material was composed of cDNA or gDNA derived from T cells, B-cell-depleted T cells, or PBMCs. Subjects who had been exposed to COVID-19, were actively infected with it, or had recovered from it provided the deeply sampled blood TCRbeta repertoires that made up the dataset. A freely available public database, intended as a resource for researchers studying the immune response to SARS-CoV-2, is where the repertoires were released. Samples were obtained from the ongoing ImmuneRACE study (first 160 participants) and from about 1,300 subjects provided by 6 global collaborators. Nearly every sample came with metadata listing a de-identified subject ID, COVID-19 status, age in years and sex. Where HLA class I and class II types were available, the types were taken from metadata supplied by the sample provider, not from assay-based typing.

A word on this clone: Its binding antigen is unknown. Base qualities are missing; no much larger clone stands one base away.

Each collaborating institution followed its own protocols to collect whole blood in K2EDTA tubes. Collaborator samples were shipped for TCRbeta analysis as frozen whole blood, isolated PBMCs, or DNA extracted from either sample type. The cysteine opens and the phenylalanine closes a CDR3 of 16 amino acids. CDR3 DNA only is kept here, 48 bases in frame from base 1. Overall study outcomes, separate from this receptor: How much clinical and demographic metadata was included differed by source and by participant, and the metadata was provided uncurated.

TCRbeta CDR3 regions were amplified from genomic DNA using the immunoSEQ Assay, a bias-controlled multiplex PCR. The original methods were these. The number of nucleated cells in each sample was estimated from the amplification of reference gene primers within the assay. Sequence reads were collapsed and filtered to measure the absolute abundance of every unique TCRbeta CDR3 rearrangement. For each sample, productive Simpson clonality was calculated as the square root of Simpson's diversity index over productive rearrangements. TCRdb took this table from immuneACCESS and kept in-frame rearrangements with V and J called. Such tables lack part of the clones; where checked against another copy, unresolved V genes explain under half of the gap, and the rest is unexplained. The DNA gave D and trimming, while V, J and clone size come from that table. This sample gives around 260,000 clones in total; about 88% of them show up just once. Of the sample, roughly 2% is held by the ten largest clones.

Sequenced: peripheral blood. The receptor's source is a man aged 30-40 years with active or convalescent COVID-19. The chain is assembled from TRBV21-1 and TRBJ2-1; TRBD1 reflects the table's D call only, with no check against the DNA. TRBV21-1 is classified as a pseudogene. CDR3 loop: CASSKGGRDEYNEQFF. The nucleotides read TGTGCCAGCAGCAAAGGGGGCAGGGATGAATACAATGAGCAGTTCTTC.